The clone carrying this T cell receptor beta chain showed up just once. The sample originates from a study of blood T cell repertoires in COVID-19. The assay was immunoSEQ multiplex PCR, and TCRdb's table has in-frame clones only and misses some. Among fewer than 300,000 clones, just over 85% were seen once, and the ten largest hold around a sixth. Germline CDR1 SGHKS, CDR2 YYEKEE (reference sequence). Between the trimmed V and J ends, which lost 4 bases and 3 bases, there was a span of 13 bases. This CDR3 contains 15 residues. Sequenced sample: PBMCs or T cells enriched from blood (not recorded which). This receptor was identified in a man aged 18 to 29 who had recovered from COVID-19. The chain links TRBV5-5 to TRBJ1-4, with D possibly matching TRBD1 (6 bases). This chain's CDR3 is CASSPREGANEKLFF. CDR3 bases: TGTGCCAGCAGCCCTCGGGAGGGGGCTAATGAAAAACTGTTTTTT.